This T cell receptor beta chain came from a study of blood T cell repertoires in COVID-19. Method: immunoSEQ multiplex PCR; TCRdb's copy keeps in-frame clones and lacks some. The sample contains about 56,000 clones, around four fifths of which appear only once. With regard to this clone: The same CDR3 can be traced to other DNA sequences in this sample.

The sample comprised peripheral blood. The TCR originated in a woman older than 75 with acute or convalescent COVID-19.

CDR3 nucleotide sequence: TGTGCCACCATCCCCTTATTGACAGGGGGCGAGCAGTTCTTC. Its protein is CATIPLLTGGEQFF. This chain connects TRBV6-5 to TRBJ2-1, with 10 positions matching TRBD1. Trimming cost V 10 bases and J 10 bases; bases outside gene matches: 13. The germline CDR1 and CDR2 sequences are MNHEY and SVGAGI. CDR3 length: 14 amino acids.